Listed below are T cell receptor beta chains from one sample, sequenced in a study of shared clonotypes between healthy human individuals. Produced via immunoSEQ multiplex PCR; TCRdb's table is partial and in-frame only. The profile covers about 2.3 million clones, with roughly 92% appearing a single time and around 0.35% taken by the ten largest. The sample consisted of naive CD4+ T cells from PBMCs. The receptor source for this set is a man aged 18-30 years in good health. Some clones in this sample may be carry-over from other donors' samples. Each CDR3 is given with its conserved first and last residue. The order of the fields is J gene, D gene, clone size, V gene, CDR3 protein, CDR3 DNA. The D gene is left open where the match is weak. Not all rows give a size; the values are once, few, many and, for expanded clones, a class.

>TRBJ1-2|-|once|TRBV15
CATSRVEGTNYGYTF
TGTGCCACCAGCAGAGTGGAGGGAACTAACTATGGCTACACCTTC
>TRBJ2-7|TRBD2|-|TRBV7-3
CASSSGLGELYF
TGTGCCAGCAGCTCGGGACTAGGGGAGTTGTACTTC
>TRBJ2-6|-|-|TRBV28
CASSSQGLYGANVLTF
TGTGCCAGCAGTTCCCAGGGGTTGTACGGGGCCAACGTCCTGACTTTC
>TRBJ2-2|-|-|TRBV7-3
CASSLMRSSVKNTGELFF
TGTGCCAGCAGCTTAATGAGGTCTAGCGTCAAGAACACCGGGGAGCTGTTTTTT
>TRBJ1-1|-|-|TRBV7-9
CAQPERVGTEAFF
TGTGCCCAACCCGAGAGGGTAGGCACTGAAGCTTTCTTT
>TRBJ2-4|-|-|TRBV6-1
CASSEDQARDIQYF
TGTGCCAGCAGTGAAGATCAAGCGCGGGACATTCAGTACTTC
>TRBJ1-2|-|-|TRBV2
CASSEVAGSYGYTF
TGTGCCAGCAGTGAAGTAGCGGGCTCCTATGGCTACACCTTC
>TRBJ2-7|-|-|TRBV9
CASSVGLVAYEQYF
TGTGCCAGCAGCGTAGGACTAGTAGCCTACGAGCAGTACTTC
>TRBJ2-2|-|-|TRBV30
CAWSLNTGELFF
TGTGCCTGGAGTCTCAACACCGGGGAGCTGTTTTTT
>TRBJ2-7|-|-|TRBV19
CASSPSGGESYEQYF
TGTGCCAGTAGTCCATCAGGGGGGGAGTCCTACGAGCAGTACTTC
>TRBJ1-1|-|-|TRBV11-3
CASSRGAWSTEAFF
TGTGCCAGCAGCCGAGGGGCGTGGAGCACTGAAGCTTTCTTT
>TRBJ2-3|TRBD2|-|TRBV29-1
CSVGGGRIGSKRPDTQYF
TGCAGCGTTGGGGGCGGGAGGATCGGCTCAAAGCGCCCAGATACGCAGTATTTT
>TRBJ1-3|-|-|TRBV7-2
CASRLALGSGNTIYF
TGTGCCAGCAGGCTGGCCTTGGGGTCTGGAAACACCATATATTTT
>TRBJ1-1|-|-|TRBV21-1
CASRSSGTTANTEAFF
TGTGCCAGCAGATCCTCCGGGACAACAGCGAACACTGAAGCTTTCTTT
>TRBJ2-7|-|-|TRBV19
CASRTGTESSYEQYF
TGTGCCAGTAGGACCGGGACCGAGAGCTCCTACGAGCAGTACTTC
>TRBJ2-2|-|few|TRBV30
CAWSTGFGTGELFF
TGTGCCTGGAGTACAGGGTTCGGCACCGGGGAGCTGTTTTTT
>TRBJ2-2|-|-|TRBV10-3
CAISERAENTGELFF
TGTGCCATCAGTGAGAGGGCTGAAAACACCGGGGAGCTGTTTTTT
>TRBJ1-2|TRBD1|-|TRBV5-1
CASGLGQGSGYTF
TGCGCCAGCGGCCTAGGACAGGGGTCTGGCTACACCTTC